Below, 29 T cell receptor beta chains from the same sample are listed, as sequenced in a study of cytomegalovirus exposure and HLA in healthy donors. Primers included in the PCR were 60 Vbeta and 13 Jbeta primers. Assay used: immunoSEQ multiplex PCR; TCRdb lists only in-frame clones, some missing. The sample records about 160,000 clones, approximately 80% being singletons. The sample comprised PBMCs. These receptors came from a man aged 25 to 40 in good health and CMV-seropositive.

J is TRBJ1-5 and V is TRBV6-4; 9 nucleotides line up with TRBD1. This CDR3 has 15 residues. V dropped 6 bases and J dropped 7; count of bases not matched to a gene: 10. CDR1 and CDR2 from the germline V gene are MRHNA and SNTAGT. The CDR3 nucleotides read TGTGCCAGCAGCTCCGGGACAGGGCTTAACCAGCCCCAGCATTTT. This encodes CASSSGTGLNQPQHF.

V usage is TRBV7-3 and J usage is TRBJ1-3; D gene unclear. Germline CDR1 reads SGHTA; CDR2 reads FQGTGA. This CDR3 has 15 amino acids. The V end lost 1 base, the J end lost 0 bases, and 7 bases lay between the germline ends. In DNA form, the CDR3 reads TGTGCCAGCAGCTTAAACCGGGACTCTGGAAACACCATATATTTT. This gives the protein CASSLNRDSGNTIYF.

The V call is TRBV2, the J call TRBJ2-5; maybe TRBD2 (6 bases). CDR1 is SNHLY and CDR2 is FYNNEI in the germline V gene. Between the trimmed V and J ends, which lost 10 bases and 4 bases, there was a span of 16 bases. The CDR3 is 13 residues long. CDR3 sequence reads: CATGGEEGETQYF. The CDR3, as DNA: TGTGCCACCGGAGGGGAGGAGGGAGAGACCCAGTACTTC.

The chain uses TRBV5-1 and TRBJ2-1, with no clear D. The CDR3 extends over 15 amino acids. Trimming took 4 bases from V and 5 from J, leaving 16 bases between them. Germline V CDR1 and CDR2: SGHRS, YFSETQ. CDR3 sequence: CASSLSGGLNNEQFF. In nucleotides, the CDR3 is TGCGCCAGCAGCCTTAGTGGCGGATTAAACAATGAGCAGTTCTTC. Based on the CDR3 plus reference TRBV5-1 and TRBJ2-1, the full variable domain is KAGVTQTPRYLIKTRGQQVTLSCSPISGHRSVSWYQQTPGQGLQFLFEYFSETQRNKGNFPGRFSGRQFSNSRSEMNVSTLELGDSALYLCASSLSGGLNNEQFFGPGTRLTVL.

V is TRBV7-6 and J is TRBJ2-2; D gene ambiguous. Trimming removed 0 bases at V and 0 bases at J, with 8 bases between. CDR3 size: 16 residues. Germline V lookup: CDR1 SGHVS, CDR2 FNYEAQ. The CDR3: CASSLASGANTGELFF. The CDR3 nucleotides are TGTGCCAGCAGCTTAGCGTCAGGCGCGAACACCGGGGAGCTGTTTTTT. The whole variable domain, filled in from reference TRBV7-6 and TRBJ2-2, reads GAGVSQSPRYKVTKRGQDVALRCDPISGHVSLYWYRQALGQGPEFLTYFNYEAQQDKSGLPNDRFSAERPEGSISTLTIQRTEQRDSAMYRCASSLASGANTGELFFGEGSRLTVL.

This chain uses TRBV2 with TRBJ1-5; TRBD1 agrees at 8 bases. The trim removed 6 bases at V and 2 bases at J, leaving 0 bases unmatched. Germline V CDR1 and CDR2: SNHLY, FYNNEI. This CDR3 is built from 13 residues. CDR3 region: CASRTGGNQPQHF. The CDR3 nucleotides are TGTGCCAGCAGGACAGGGGGCAATCAGCCCCAGCATTTT.

This chain uses TRBV20-1 with TRBJ1-4; no reliable D call. Trimming pared 6 bases from V and 6 bases from J, leaving 8 bases between. The CDR3 loop spans 11 amino acids. The germline V gene encodes CDR1 DFQATT and CDR2 SNEGSKA (reference sequence). The CDR3 here is CSAPAYEKLFF. CDR3 nucleotide sequence: TGCAGTGCACCAGCGTATGAAAAACTGTTTTTT.

The chain uses TRBV5-1 and TRBJ2-2; D is uncertain. Trimming removed 4 bases at V and 0 bases at J, with 10 bases between. The length of the CDR3 is 15 residues. Germline CDR1 reads SGHRS; CDR2 reads YFSETQ. CDR3 DNA: TGCGCCAGCAGCCCCCGGTCGCCGAACACCGGGGAGCTGTTTTTT. This encodes CASSPRSPNTGELFF.

This clone came up a few times. J is TRBJ1-5 and V is TRBV6-6, with 8 bases lining up with TRBD1. The V gene's germline CDR1 is MNHNY and CDR2 SVGAGI (reference sequence). The CDR3 runs to 15 residues. V trimming: 6 bases; J trimming: 0 bases; junction bases outside the gene matches: 4. In DNA, the CDR3 is TGTGCCAGCAGAGGGACAGGAGGTAGCAATCAGCCCCAGCATTTT. Encoded protein: CASRGTGGSNQPQHF.

The rearrangement joins TRBV9 to TRBJ2-2; 9 bases are shared with TRBD1. V lost 4 bases, J lost 7 bases, and 5 bases stayed unmatched. CDR3 length: 14 residues. Germline CDR1 SGDLS, CDR2 YYNGEE. CDR3 protein: CASSPGTGIGELFF. The CDR3 region has the DNA TGTGCCAGCAGCCCCGGGACAGGGATCGGGGAGCTGTTTTTT. The full variable domain, with the rest looked up from reference TRBV9 and TRBJ2-2, is DSGVTQTPKHLITATGQRVTLRCSPRSGDLSVYWYQQSLDQGLQFLIQYYNGEERAKGNILERFSAQQFPDLHSELNLSSLELGDSALYFCASSPGTGIGELFFGEGSRLTVL.

This chain joins TRBV7-6 and TRBJ2-7; tentatively, D is TRBD1 (6 bases). The CDR3 runs 14 residues. Trimming pared 4 bases from V and 3 bases from J, leaving 13 bases between. Germline V gives CDR1 SGHVS, CDR2 FNYEAQ. The CDR3: CASSYYRAGYEQYF. The DNA for the CDR3 is TGTGCCAGCAGCTATTACAGGGCCGGCTACGAGCAGTACTTC.

The chain recombines TRBV7-2 with TRBJ1-1; D gene unclear. V lost 4 bases and J 3 bases, leaving 9 bases between the germline ends. This CDR3 has 13 amino acids. The germline CDR1 and CDR2 sequences are SGHTA and FQGNSA. Written as DNA, the CDR3 is TGTGCCAGCAGCTACAACACATACACTGAAGCTTTCTTT. Amino acid sequence: CASSYNTYTEAFF.

The chain uses TRBV4-3 and TRBJ1-4; D not certain. This CDR3 spans 16 amino acids. Per the germline V gene, CDR1 is LGHNA and CDR2 is YSLEER. The germline V and J ends were trimmed by 4 bases and 0 bases, with 12 bases remaining between them. The CDR3 coding sequence is TGCGCCAGCAGCCCAGTCCTCGGGACAACTAATGAAAAACTGTTTTTT. Translation: CASSPVLGTTNEKLFF.

The J gene is TRBJ2-4, the V gene TRBV11-3, with 7 bases lining up with TRBD1. This CDR3 contains 15 residues. Germline V gives CDR1 SGHNT, CDR2 YENEEA. With V trimmed by 4 bases and J by 6 bases, 9 bases remained unmatched. This CDR3 reads CASSSSGQSGNIQYF. Written as DNA, the CDR3 is TGTGCCAGCAGCTCATCGGGACAGTCGGGAAACATTCAGTACTTC.

The table lists this clone with a few counts. The chain recombines TRBV2 with TRBJ1-4; D gene uncertain. The V gene lost 4 bases and the J gene lost 4 bases, with 7 bases spanning the gap. CDR1 SNHLY and CDR2 FYNNEI come from the germline V gene. CDR3 size: 13 residues. CDR3 protein: CASSGDNNEKLFF. CDR3 in DNA: TGTGCCAGCAGTGGAGATAATAATGAAAAACTGTTTTTT.

The rearrangement joins TRBV5-3 to TRBJ2-7, with D possibly being TRBD2 (5 bases). TRBV5-3 is an open reading frame whose function is uncertain. The CDR3 sequence is 14 residues long. V shed 1 base and J shed 2 bases, with 10 bases lying between them. The CDR3 loop is CARSLPSKAYEQYF. The CDR3 nucleotides are TGTGCCAGAAGCTTGCCTAGCAAGGCCTACGAGCAGTACTTC.

J is TRBJ2-3 and V is TRBV4-1, with 10 bases fitting TRBD2. CDR3 length: 15 residues. Germline trimming cut 1 base from V and 6 bases from J; bases unmatched to any gene: 4. Germline CDR1 and CDR2: MGHRA and YSYEKL. The CDR3 loop reads CASSQAGTSADTQYF. In DNA form, the CDR3 reads TGCGCCAGCAGCCAAGCAGGGACTAGCGCTGATACGCAGTATTTT.

The rearrangement uses TRBV2 and TRBJ1-5; D not certain. Between the trimmed V and J ends, which lost 3 bases and 0 bases, there was a span of 9 bases. Germline CDR1 SNHLY, CDR2 FYNNEI. This CDR3 has 15 amino acids. CDR3 DNA sequence: TGTGCCAGCAGTGACCACGGGTATAGCAATCAGCCCCAGCATTTT. This translates into CASSDHGYSNQPQHF.

The gene calls are TRBV7-3 and TRBJ1-2; 8 bases align to TRBD1. Unmatched junction bases numbered 11, after V lost 5 bases and J lost 6 bases. CDR1 is SGHTA, CDR2 FQGTGA, per germline. This CDR3 has 15 residues. The CDR3 spells CASSDFRGRKDGYTF. The DNA of the CDR3 is TGTGCCAGCAGCGATTTCAGGGGGCGCAAAGATGGCTACACCTTC.

The chain couples TRBV30 to TRBJ2-3; D may be TRBD2 (5 bases). The germline gives CDR1 GTSNPN, CDR2 SVGIG (reference sequence). Trimming took 2 bases from V and 3 from J, leaving 12 bases between them. CDR3 length: 14 residues. CDR3 in DNA: TGTGCCTGGAGTTCGGCACGGGGAACAGATACGCAGTATTTT. It specifies CAWSSARGTDTQYF.

This clone was seen just once. V usage is TRBV5-1 and J usage is TRBJ1-1; D possibly corresponds to TRBD1 (5 bases). V lost 4 bases, J lost 4 bases, and 17 bases lay in between. CDR1 and CDR2 (germline): SGHRS, YFSETQ. The CDR3 totals 15 residues. The CDR3 sequence is CASSIEQVAVTEAFF. The CDR3 nucleotides read TGCGCCAGCAGCATAGAACAGGTGGCGGTCACTGAAGCTTTCTTT.

The chain carries TRBV19 and TRBJ1-1, with 12 bases identical to TRBD1. This CDR3 spans 15 amino acids. Trimming at V came to 4 bases and at J to 5 bases, leaving 5 bases not matched to a gene. The germline V gene has CDR1 LNHDA and CDR2 SQIVND (reference sequence). The CDR3 DNA follows: TGTGCCAGTAGTACCGGGACAGGGGGCTGGACTGAAGCTTTCTTT. Its protein product is CASSTGTGGWTEAFF.

This chain links TRBV28 with TRBJ1-5, with TRBD1 matching over 11 bases. CDR3 size: 16 residues. Germline V CDR1 and CDR2: MDHEN, SYDVKM. J gave up 1 base and V 6 bases, and 5 bases lay outside the gene matches. The CDR3 loop reads CASSPGTGGSNQPQHF. In nucleotides, the CDR3 is TGTGCCAGCAGCCCTGGGACAGGGGGGAGCAATCAGCCCCAGCATTTT.

The chain has TRBV19 and TRBJ1-5, with no clear D. CDR3 size: 15 residues. Germline CDR1 reads LNHDA; CDR2 reads SQIVND (reference sequence). V shed 5 bases and J shed 0 bases, with 11 bases lying between them. The CDR3, as DNA: TGTGCCAGTAGTTTTCTACAGAATAGCAATCAGCCCCAGCATTTT. The encoded protein is CASSFLQNSNQPQHF.

This chain links TRBV6-6 with TRBJ2-2; D possibly corresponds to TRBD2 (7 bases). The CDR3 totals 16 residues. V was pared by 0 bases and J by 9 bases, with 17 bases between. Per germline, CDR1 MNHNY and CDR2 SVGAGI (reference sequence). CDR3 sequence (DNA): TGTGCCAGCAGTTACTCAGGGGCGGGGGCTGATCGGGAGCTGTTTTTT. Translated: CASSYSGAGADRELFF.

The chain combines TRBV2 with TRBJ2-5; possible D gene TRBD1, 8 bases. The CDR3 has 14 residues. V dropped 2 bases and J dropped 6 bases, with 13 bases sitting between them. CDR1 is SNHLY, CDR2 FYNNEI, per germline. The CDR3 protein is CASSENRGGKTQYF. For the CDR3, the DNA is TGTGCCAGCAGTGAAAACAGGGGGGGAAAGACCCAGTACTTC. The variable domain in full, with the rest retrieved from reference TRBV2 and TRBJ2-5, is EPEVTQTPSHQVTQMGQEVILRCVPISNHLYFYWYRQILGQKVEFLVSFYNNEISEKSEIFDDQFSVERPDGSNFTLKIRSTKLEDSAMYFCASSENRGGKTQYFGPGTRLLVL.

On this clone: Compared with germline, one end of the junction differs, possibly owing to a read error. The chain joins TRBV19 to TRBJ2-1; D gene uncertain. The germline V gene has CDR1 LNHDA and CDR2 SQIVND (reference sequence). CDR3 size: 8 residues. This chain's CDR3 is CATNQQFF. CDR3 sequence (DNA): TGTGCCACCAATCAGCAGTTCTTC.

The V and J genes are TRBV6-5 and TRBJ1-2; no firm D call. CDR1 and CDR2 from the germline V gene are MNHEY and SVGAGI. V lost 4 bases to trimming and J lost 7 bases, with 10 bases between them. The CDR3 totals 12 residues. The CDR3 here is CASSSSSGGYTF. CDR3 DNA sequence: TGTGCCAGCAGTTCCTCCTCGGGTGGCTACACCTTC.

The gene calls are TRBV27 and TRBJ2-7; no clear D gene. V was pared by 4 bases and J by 7 bases, with 14 bases between. This CDR3 is 13 amino acids long. Germline V gives CDR1 MNHEY, CDR2 SMNVEV (reference sequence). CDR3 DNA sequence: TGTGCCAGCAGTTCCGGGTTCGAGTTTGAGCAGTACTTC. This codes for CASSSGFEFEQYF.